The 2 T cell receptor beta chains reported below all come from one sample, sequenced in a study of vaccination and CD4 T cells after COVID-19. Their antigen targets remain unknown. Treatment noted: roughly ten-day PBMC culture with coronavirus spike peptide pools or control peptides (ViraFEST assay). The study sequenced cultured CD4+ T cell DNA using the Oncomine TCR Beta short-read assay. Each CDR3 protein gets one entry after TCRdb re-called the PCR reads with MiXCR. The sample yields some 13,000 distinct CDR3 sequences, more than 30% seen once. Here the sequenced sample was CD4+ T cells from blood, cultured in vitro, taken after SARS-CoV-2 vaccination. The receptors stem from a human donor who had recovered from COVID-19.

The rearrangement joins TRBV28 to TRBJ1-2; D might be TRBD1 (5 bases). V dropped 6 bases and J dropped 7 bases, with 15 bases sitting between them. Per the germline V gene, CDR1 is MDHEN and CDR2 is SYDVKM. The CDR3 spans 13 residues. The CDR3 spells CASSSGLLLGYTF. Written as DNA, the CDR3 is TGTGCCAGCAGCTCGGGACTTCTGCTTGGCTACACCTTC.

The rearrangement links TRBV7-2 to TRBJ1-2; no definite D call. V was pared by 5 bases and J by 6 bases, with 16 bases between. The CDR3 is 14 amino acids. Germline V gene sequence: CDR1 SGHTA, CDR2 FQGNSA. The CDR3: CASSPTPASNGYTF. CDR3 bases: TGTGCCAGCAGCCCCACCCCAGCCTCAAATGGCTACACCTTC.